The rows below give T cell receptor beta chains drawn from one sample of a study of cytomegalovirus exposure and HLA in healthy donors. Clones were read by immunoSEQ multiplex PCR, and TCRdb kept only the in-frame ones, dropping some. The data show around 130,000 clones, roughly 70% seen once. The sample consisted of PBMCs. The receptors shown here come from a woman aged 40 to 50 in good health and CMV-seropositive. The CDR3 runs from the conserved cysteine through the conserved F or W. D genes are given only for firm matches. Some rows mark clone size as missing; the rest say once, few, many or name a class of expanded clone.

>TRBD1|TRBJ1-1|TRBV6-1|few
CASRAGTANTEAFF
TGTGCCAGCAGAGCCGGGACAGCTAACACTGAAGCTTTCTTT
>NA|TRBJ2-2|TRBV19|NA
CASSIRGGGTGELFF
TGTGCCAGTAGTATTCGAGGAGGAGGGACCGGGGAGCTGTTTTTT
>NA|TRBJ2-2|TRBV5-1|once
CASSPSSGTLTGELFF
TGCGCCAGCAGCCCATCGTCCGGGACACTGACCGGGGAGCTGTTTTTT
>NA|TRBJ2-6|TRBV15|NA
CATRRGSGANVLTF
TGTGCCACCAGACGGGGCTCTGGGGCCAACGTCCTGACTTTC
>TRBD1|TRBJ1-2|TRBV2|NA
CASKGETGAYGYTF
TGTGCCAGCAAGGGGGAGACAGGGGCGTATGGCTACACCTTC
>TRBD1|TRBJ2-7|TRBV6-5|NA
CASSYGPGQLSYEQYF
TGTGCCAGCAGTTACGGTCCGGGACAGCTATCCTACGAGCAGTACTTC
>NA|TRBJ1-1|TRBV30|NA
CAQDWGTEAFF
TGTGCCCAGGACTGGGGAACTGAAGCTTTCTTT
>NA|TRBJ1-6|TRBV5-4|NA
CASSLIGGSSPLHF
TGTGCCAGCAGCTTGATCGGGGGTAGCTCACCCCTCCACTTT
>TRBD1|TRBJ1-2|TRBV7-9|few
CASSLRSGTDYGGTF
TGTGCCAGCAGCTTAAGATCCGGGACAGACTATGGCGGCACCTTC
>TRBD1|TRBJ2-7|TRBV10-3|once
CAISERDRSNEQYF
TGTGCCATCAGTGAACGGGACAGGTCTAACGAGCAGTACTTC